This T cell receptor (beta chain) comes out of a study of cytomegalovirus exposure and HLA in healthy donors. The PCR was carried out with 60 Vbeta primers and 13 Jbeta primers. TCRdb's copy holds only in-frame clones and misses some; the assay was immunoSEQ multiplex PCR. The sample comprises roughly 150,000 clones, approximately 80% of which are singletons, and around 2.6% rests with the top ten. V lost 2 bases and J lost 5; bases outside the gene matches: 6. Germline CDR1 reads LGHNA; CDR2 reads YNFKEQ. This CDR3 spans 16 amino acids. J is TRBJ2-1 and V is TRBV4-2, with 10 bases fitting TRBD2. The sequencing input was PBMCs. The TCR comes from a male donor in good health and CMV-seronegative. The CDR3 here is CASSQFGLAENNEQFF. The CDR3 coding sequence is TGTGCCAGCAGCCAATTTGGACTAGCGGAAAACAATGAGCAGTTCTTC.